The 9 T cell receptor beta chains presented below share a single source sample, sequenced in a study of naive and memory T cell subsets (dated by TCRdb to about 2017). The library was generated by UMI-ligation and nested PCR. Instrument used: Illumina MiSeq. The beta constant-region primer consisted of an equimolar mixture of two oligonucleotides that together covered TRBC1 and TRBC2. The ligated cDNA went through four rounds of PCR with nested alpha and beta constant-region primers together with the SP2 primer. TCRdb reprocessing: public reads trimmed at Q25 with fastp, clones called with MiXCR, in-frame beta chains kept. Rows matching on CDR3 protein sequence are summarized as one entry with the most common DNA and genes. This sample has about 100,000 distinct CDR3 sequences in its table, and more than 12% of those were observed once. The ten largest clones capture around 3% of the sample. The investigation overall reported the following: A few larger clonotypes were found in naive repertoires, especially CD8, and these larger clonotypes were possibly memory cells re-expressing CD45RA.

These receptors lack a known antigen. Sequenced input: naive CD8+ T cells from blood. Interpreted using the paper, the cell subset or site label stands for: naive T cells, CD45RA high CD27+. These receptors were collected from a human donor in good health.

The chain couples TRBV20-1 to TRBJ1-2, with D unclear. The CDR3 has 13 amino acids. Trimming shortened V by 3 bases and J by 7 bases, and 15 bases separated the two germline ends. Germline V gives CDR1 DFQATT, CDR2 SNEGSKA (reference sequence). The chain's CDR3 is CSASLGGLGGYTF. The CDR3 bases are TGCAGTGCTAGTTTGGGTGGTCTGGGTGGCTACACCTTC.

This clonotype has only a few counts. The V and J genes are TRBV7-9 and TRBJ2-2; 15 bases fit TRBD2. The germline V gene encodes CDR1 SEHNR and CDR2 FQNEAQ (reference sequence). With V trimmed by 4 bases and J by 0 bases, 12 bases remained unmatched. The CDR3 sequence is 21 residues long. As DNA, the CDR3 is TGTGCCAGCAGCTGGGGAACGGGACTAGCGGGAGGAGCCTCGAACACCGGGGAGCTGTTTTTT. Amino acid sequence: CASSWGTGLAGGASNTGELFF.

This clonotype was detected a few times. The chain recombines TRBV6-2 or TRBV6-3 with TRBJ1-1, with a weak D call TRBD1 (6 bases). CDR1 and CDR2 from the germline V gene are MNHEY and SVGEGT. The CDR3 is made up of 13 amino acids. Trimming shortened V by 6 bases and J by 1 base, and 9 bases separated the two germline ends. The CDR3 is CASRQGTNTEAFF. The CDR3 DNA is TGTGCCAGCAGACAGGGAACGAACACTGAAGCTTTCTTT.

This clonotype was counted at least ten times. The chain uses TRBV12-3 or TRBV12-4 and TRBJ2-3; D is uncertain. The ends were cut back, 6 bases at V and 4 bases at J, with 11 bases in the middle. The CDR3 is 13 amino acids. Here the CDR3 DNA reads TGTGCCAGCAGCTCACCCCGACCAGATACGCAGTATTTT. Encoded protein: CASSSPRPDTQYF.

In this sample, this clonotype turned up a few times. The V gene is TRBV6-5, the J gene TRBJ2-3; D gene uncertain. Germline CDR1 is MNHEY and CDR2 is SVGAGI. V lost 4 bases and J 0 bases, leaving 11 bases between the germline ends. The CDR3 runs to 15 residues. CDR3 protein: CASSSPGRSTDTQYF. The CDR3 DNA sequence: TGTGCCAGCAGTTCTCCGGGCCGTAGCACAGATACGCAGTATTTT.

The V call is TRBV7-2, the J call TRBJ1-2, with 7 bases matching TRBD1. The ends lost 5 bases at V and 4 bases at J; junction bases unmatched: 10. This CDR3 has 15 amino acids. Germline loops: CDR1 SGHTA, CDR2 FQGNSA. The CDR3 sequence: CASSQSGTEPYGYTF. The CDR3 region has the DNA TGTGCCAGCAGCCAATCCGGGACAGAACCCTATGGCTACACCTTC.

This clonotype was detected many times. The chain employs TRBV29-1 and TRBJ2-1, with 7 bases aligning to TRBD1. V was clipped by 6 bases and J by 0 bases; unmatched bases: 2. Germline-derived CDR1 and CDR2 are SQVTM and ANQGSEA. This CDR3 contains 13 residues. The chain's CDR3 is CSVGQFSYNEQFF. The DNA for the CDR3 is TGCAGCGTGGGACAGTTCTCCTACAATGAGCAGTTCTTC.

The table lists this clonotype with many counts. The J gene is TRBJ2-7, the V gene TRBV13; no reliable D call. With 8 bases removed from V and 0 bases from J, the gap between germline ends came to 14 bases. The V gene's germline CDR1 is PRHDT and CDR2 FYEKMQ (reference sequence). The CDR3 sequence is 14 residues long. The CDR3 DNA is TGTGCCAGCTCACCCCCTGCCAGCTCCTACGAGCAGTACTTC. It yields the protein CASSPPASSYEQYF.

At least ten counts were recorded for this clonotype. This chain uses TRBV28 with TRBJ2-5; 8 nucleotides line up with TRBD1. Trimming removed 6 bases from V and 9 bases from J; junction bases left unmatched: 15. CDR1 is MDHEN and CDR2 is SYDVKM in the germline V gene. This CDR3 region has 15 residues. CDR3 residues: CASRLLRDRPPAQYF. The CDR3 region has the DNA TGTGCCAGCAGGCTACTCCGGGACAGGCCCCCAGCCCAGTACTTC.